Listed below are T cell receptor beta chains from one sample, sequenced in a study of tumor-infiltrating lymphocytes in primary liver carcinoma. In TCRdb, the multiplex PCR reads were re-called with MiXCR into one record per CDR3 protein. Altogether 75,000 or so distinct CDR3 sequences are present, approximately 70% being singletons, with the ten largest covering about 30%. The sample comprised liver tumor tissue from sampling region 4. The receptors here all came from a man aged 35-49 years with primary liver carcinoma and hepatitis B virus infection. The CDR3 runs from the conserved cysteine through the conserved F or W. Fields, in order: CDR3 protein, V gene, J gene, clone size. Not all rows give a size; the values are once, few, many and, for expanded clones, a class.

CSVEGQVTPQTQYF	TRBV29-1	TRBJ2-3	NA
CSVLSKGGLLSYEQYF	TRBV29-1	TRBJ2-7	NA
CASSPERTRRYF	TRBV11-2	TRBJ2-7	NA
CASSLAGWTAFSQPQHF	TRBV7-9	TRBJ1-5	NA
CASSSQGANTGELFF	TRBV12-3/TRBV12-4	TRBJ2-2	once
CASSDVETSGRFTGELFF	TRBV24-1	TRBJ2-2	NA
CASSPPTSGSTDTYF	TRBV11-2	TRBJ2-3	NA
CANSLGPEGDTQYF	TRBV11-2	TRBJ2-3	NA
CATMIGRGQETQYF	TRBV19	TRBJ2-5	NA
CASGLGLAWVETQYF	TRBV12-5	TRBJ2-5	NA
CASSARARQVVLALHF	TRBV6-1	TRBJ1-6	NA
CASSESRETQYF	TRBV6-1	TRBJ2-5	many
CASSQDTGSKDTQYF	TRBV4-2	TRBJ2-3	NA
CTSSLGVGLAGETQYF	TRBV7-3	TRBJ2-5	NA
CSAGRVNTEAFF	TRBV29-1	TRBJ1-1	few
CASSQEAHGNIEQFF	TRBV4-1	TRBJ2-1	NA
CASNPDIGGETHYF	TRBV11-2	TRBJ2-5	NA
CASRLLCGATDTQYF	TRBV11-2	TRBJ2-3	NA
CASSQDSGGQETQYF	TRBV4-1	TRBJ2-5	many
CANSPVAGGPAYEQYF	TRBV18	TRBJ2-7	NA
CASNVLAGSYNEQFF	TRBV6-5	TRBJ2-1	NA
CATSGLVGIGEQFF	TRBV24-1	TRBJ2-1	NA
CASSQEVNRGRNYGYTF	TRBV4-1	TRBJ1-2	many
CASSLEASGSRDPGELFF	TRBV5-1	TRBJ2-2	NA
CASSFSGPRAETFF	TRBV12-3/TRBV12-4	TRBJ1-1	NA
CASSQGYTEAFF	TRBV19	TRBJ1-1	few
CTVGTSGAYDEQLF	TRBV6-2/TRBV6-3	TRBJ2-1	once